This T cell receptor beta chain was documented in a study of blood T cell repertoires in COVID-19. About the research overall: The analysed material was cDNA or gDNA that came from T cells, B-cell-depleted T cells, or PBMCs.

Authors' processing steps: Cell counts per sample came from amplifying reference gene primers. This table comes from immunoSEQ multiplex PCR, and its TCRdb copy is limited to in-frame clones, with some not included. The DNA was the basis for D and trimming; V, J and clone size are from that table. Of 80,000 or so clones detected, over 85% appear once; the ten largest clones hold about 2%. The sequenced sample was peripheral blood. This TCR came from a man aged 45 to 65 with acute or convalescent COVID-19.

The CDR3 is CATSDAGSIGNNQPQHF. The CDR3 DNA reads as TGTGCCACCAGTGATGCCGGTAGTATCGGTAACAATCAGCCCCAGCATTTT. This chain uses TRBV24-1 with TRBJ1-5; D is ambiguous. This CDR3 is 17 amino acids long. The germline V gene encodes CDR1 KGHDR and CDR2 SFDVKD. The ends were cut back, 3 bases at V and 3 bases at J, with 17 bases in the middle.